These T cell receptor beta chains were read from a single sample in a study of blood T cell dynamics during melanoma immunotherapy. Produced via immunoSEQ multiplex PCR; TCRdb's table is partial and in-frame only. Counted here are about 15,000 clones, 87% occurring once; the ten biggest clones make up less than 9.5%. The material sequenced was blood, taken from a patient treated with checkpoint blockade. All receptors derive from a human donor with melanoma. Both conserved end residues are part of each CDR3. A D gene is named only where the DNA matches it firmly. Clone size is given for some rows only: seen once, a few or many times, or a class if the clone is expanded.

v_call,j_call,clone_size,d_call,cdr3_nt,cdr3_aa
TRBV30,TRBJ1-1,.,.,TGTGCCTGTAAGACAGCGAACACTGAAGCTTTCTTT,CACKTANTEAFF
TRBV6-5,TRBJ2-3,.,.,TGTGCCAGCAGTTATAGGGGCCGATACACAGATACGCAGTATTTT,CASSYRGRYTDTQYF
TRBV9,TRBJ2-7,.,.,TGTGCCAGCAGCGTAGGGGGCCTTTACGAGCAGTACTTC,CASSVGGLYEQYF
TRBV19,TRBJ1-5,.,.,TGTGCCAGTAGTATAGATAGGGATCAGCCCCAGCATTTT,CASSIDRDQPQHF
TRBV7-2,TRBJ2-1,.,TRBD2,TGTGCCAGCAGCTTAATCGCTAGCGGGAGGAGTGAGCAGTTCTTC,CASSLIASGRSEQFF
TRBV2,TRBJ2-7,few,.,TGTGCCAGCACTCTAGGGAAGGGAGAGCAGTACTTC,CASTLGKGEQYF
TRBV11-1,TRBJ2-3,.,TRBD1,TGTGCCAGCAGCTTACTAACAGGGGGAAAAACCACAGATACGCAGTATTTT,CASSLLTGGKTTDTQYF
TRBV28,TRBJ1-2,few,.,TGTGCCAGCAGCCTACATTATGGCTACACCTTC,CASSLHYGYTF
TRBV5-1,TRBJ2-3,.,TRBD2,TGCGCCAGCAGCTTACCTAGCGGCGCTAGCACAGATACGCAGTATTTT,CASSLPSGASTDTQYF
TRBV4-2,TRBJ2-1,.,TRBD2,TGTGCCAGCAGCGTAGCGGGAGGGCCGAATGAGCAGTTCTTC,CASSVAGGPNEQFF
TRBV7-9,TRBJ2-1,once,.,TGTGCCAGCAGCTTAGAAATTATGACAGAAAATGAGCAGTTCTTC,CASSLEIMTENEQFF
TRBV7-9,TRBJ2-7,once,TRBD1,TGTGCCAGCAGCTCCGCGGGACAGGGTTCCCACGAGCAGTACTTC,CASSSAGQGSHEQYF
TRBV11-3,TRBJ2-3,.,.,TGTGCCAGCAGCTTCTCTTCAGATACGCAGTATTTT,CASSFSSDTQYF
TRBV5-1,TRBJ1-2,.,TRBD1,TGCGCCAGCAGCTTAGGGGGCGCGGGAGATGGCTACACCTTC,CASSLGGAGDGYTF
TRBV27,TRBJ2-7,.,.,TGTGCCAGCAGTTCCAGGGGGGGCACCTACGAGCAGTACTTC,CASSSRGGTYEQYF
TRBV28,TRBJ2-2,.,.,TGTGCCAGCCTTACCCTTCTCCGGAGTCCCGGGGAGCTGTTTTTT,CASLTLLRSPGELFF
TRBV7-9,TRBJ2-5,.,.,TGTGCCAGCAGCTTAGTGGCCGCCGGGGGAGAGACCCAGTACTTC,CASSLVAAGGETQYF
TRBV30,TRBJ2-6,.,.,TGTGCCTGGAGACCCCGGGCAGCCAGTGTCCTGACTTTC,CAWRPRAASVLTF
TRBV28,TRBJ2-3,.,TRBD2,TGTGCCAGCAGTTTGGGCGGGAGGACCCTGGATACGCAGTATTTT,CASSLGGRTLDTQYF
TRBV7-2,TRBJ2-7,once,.,TGTGCCAGCAGCTTGTCCCCGGAAAGGAACGAGCAGTACTTC,CASSLSPERNEQYF
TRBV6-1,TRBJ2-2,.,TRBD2,TGTGCCAGCAGTGCTCCTGGGACTAGCGGGGAAGCCGGGGAGCTGTTTTTT,CASSAPGTSGEAGELFF
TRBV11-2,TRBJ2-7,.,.,TGTGCCAGCAGCTTACAGGACTACGAGCAGTACTTC,CASSLQDYEQYF
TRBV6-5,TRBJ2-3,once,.,TGTGCCAGCAGTTACTCGACCGGCACAGATACGCAGTATTTT,CASSYSTGTDTQYF
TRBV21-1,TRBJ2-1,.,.,TGTGCCAGCAGCAAAGGCCCTAACCCTCTGGTGACCTACAATGAGCAGTTCTTC,CASSKGPNPLVTYNEQFF
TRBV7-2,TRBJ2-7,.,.,TGTGCCAGCAGCTCGGCGGCAGGGGGGTACGAGCAGTACTTC,CASSSAAGGYEQYF
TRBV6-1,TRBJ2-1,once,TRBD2,TGTGCCACCTATATGGGGGGGGTCTCCTACAATGAGCAGTTCTTC,CATYMGGVSYNEQFF
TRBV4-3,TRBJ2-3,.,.,TGCGCCAGCAGCCTATCAACGGACAACACAGATACGCAGTATTTT,CASSLSTDNTDTQYF
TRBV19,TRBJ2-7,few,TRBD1,TGTGCCAGTAGTACCGACAGGGGGACCTACGAGCAGTACTTC,CASSTDRGTYEQYF
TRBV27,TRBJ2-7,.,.,TGTGCCAGCAGTTCGGGACCGACCCACGAGCAGTACTTC,CASSSGPTHEQYF
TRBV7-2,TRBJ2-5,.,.,TGTGCCAGCAGCTTTACCCCCGCAGGGAGGGAGACCCAGTACTTC,CASSFTPAGRETQYF
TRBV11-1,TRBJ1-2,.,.,TGTGCCAGCAGCTTCGACAAGAACTATGGCTACACCTTC,CASSFDKNYGYTF
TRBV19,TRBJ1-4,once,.,TGTGCCAGTAGTATTGCAACAACTAATGAAAAACTGTTTTTT,CASSIATTNEKLFF
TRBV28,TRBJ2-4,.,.,TGTGCCAGCAGTACCTGGGCTCGGGGGCTTGACAAAAACATTCAGTACTTC,CASSTWARGLDKNIQYF
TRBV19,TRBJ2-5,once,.,TGTGCCAGTAGCCCCATAGCGGCACAAGAGACCCAGTACTTC,CASSPIAAQETQYF
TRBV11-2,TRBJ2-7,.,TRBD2,TGTGCCAGCAGCTTAGGTGGGCTAGCGGGAAGCGAGCAGTACTTC,CASSLGGLAGSEQYF
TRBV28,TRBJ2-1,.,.,TGTGCCAGCAGTCACCCCGGGACCAATGAGCAGTTCTTC,CASSHPGTNEQFF
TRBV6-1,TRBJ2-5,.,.,TGTGCCAGCAGTGATCACAGGGACCCAGAGACCCAGTACTTC,CASSDHRDPETQYF
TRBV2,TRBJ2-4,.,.,TGTGCCAGCACCGAGGTGGGGAACATTCAGTACTTC,CASTEVGNIQYF
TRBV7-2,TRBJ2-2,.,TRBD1,TGTGCCAGCAGCTTTACAGGGGGCGCGAACACCGGGGAGCTGTTTTTT,CASSFTGGANTGELFF
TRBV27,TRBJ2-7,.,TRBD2,TGTGCCAGCAGTTTATCGGCGGGAGGGCCCTACGAGCAGTACTTC,CASSLSAGGPYEQYF
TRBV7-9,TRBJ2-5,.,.,TGTGCCAGCAGCTCAGACGGGGGCTTAGGGAGCCAGTACTTC,CASSSDGGLGSQYF
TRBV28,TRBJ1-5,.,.,TGTGCCAGCAGTTTACGGGCGCGGAGTCAGCCCCAGCATTTT,CASSLRARSQPQHF
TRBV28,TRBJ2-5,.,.,TGTGCCAGCAGTCAGGGGTCGTTTACCCAGTACTTC,CASSQGSFTQYF
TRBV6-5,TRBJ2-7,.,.,TGTGCCAGCAGGAAACCTACAGGAGACAGCGAGCAGTACTTC,CASRKPTGDSEQYF
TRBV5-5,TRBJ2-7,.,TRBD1,TGTGCCAGCAGCTTGGAAAGGACAGGGACCTACGAGCAGTACTTC,CASSLERTGTYEQYF
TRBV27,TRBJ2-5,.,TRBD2,TGTGCCAGCAGGCTACTAGCGGGAGTGGAGACCCAGTACTTC,CASRLLAGVETQYF
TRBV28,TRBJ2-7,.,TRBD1,TGTGCCAGCACCCCGACAGGGAGCTCCTACGAGCAGTACTTC,CASTPTGSSYEQYF
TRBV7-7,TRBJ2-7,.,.,TGTGCTAGCAGCTTAGCGCTGGGACAATCCTACGAGCAGTACTTC,CASSLALGQSYEQYF
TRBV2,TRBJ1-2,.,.,TGTGCCAGCAGTGCTGGCAGATACTATGGCTACACCTTC,CASSAGRYYGYTF
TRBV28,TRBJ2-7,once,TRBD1,TGTGCCAGCAGTCCCCCCACAGGGGCGGGCTACGAGCAGTACTTC,CASSPPTGAGYEQYF
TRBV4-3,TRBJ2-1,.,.,TGCGCCAGCAGCCAAGAGAGAGGGCCGGACAATGAGCAGTTCTTC,CASSQERGPDNEQFF
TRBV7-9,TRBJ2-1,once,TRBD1,TGTGCCAGCAGCTGGGGGACAGGGCCCTTCAATGAGCAGTTCTTC,CASSWGTGPFNEQFF